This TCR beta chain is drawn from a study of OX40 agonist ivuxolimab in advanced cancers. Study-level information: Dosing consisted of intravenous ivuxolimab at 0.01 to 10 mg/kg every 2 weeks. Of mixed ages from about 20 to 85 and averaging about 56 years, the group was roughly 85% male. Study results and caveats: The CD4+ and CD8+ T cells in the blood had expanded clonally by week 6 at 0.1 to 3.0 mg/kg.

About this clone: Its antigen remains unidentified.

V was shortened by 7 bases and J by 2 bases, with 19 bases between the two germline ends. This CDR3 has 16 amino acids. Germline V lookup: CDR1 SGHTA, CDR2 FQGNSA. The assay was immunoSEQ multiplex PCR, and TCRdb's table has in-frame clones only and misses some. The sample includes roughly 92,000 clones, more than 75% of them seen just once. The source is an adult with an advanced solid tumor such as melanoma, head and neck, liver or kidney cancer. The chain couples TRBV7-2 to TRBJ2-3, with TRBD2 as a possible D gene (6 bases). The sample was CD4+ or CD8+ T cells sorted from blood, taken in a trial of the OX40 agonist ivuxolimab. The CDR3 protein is CASTFNGGSNTDTQYF. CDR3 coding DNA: TGTGCCAGCACCTTCAATGGGGGGTCTAACACAGATACGCAGTATTTT.